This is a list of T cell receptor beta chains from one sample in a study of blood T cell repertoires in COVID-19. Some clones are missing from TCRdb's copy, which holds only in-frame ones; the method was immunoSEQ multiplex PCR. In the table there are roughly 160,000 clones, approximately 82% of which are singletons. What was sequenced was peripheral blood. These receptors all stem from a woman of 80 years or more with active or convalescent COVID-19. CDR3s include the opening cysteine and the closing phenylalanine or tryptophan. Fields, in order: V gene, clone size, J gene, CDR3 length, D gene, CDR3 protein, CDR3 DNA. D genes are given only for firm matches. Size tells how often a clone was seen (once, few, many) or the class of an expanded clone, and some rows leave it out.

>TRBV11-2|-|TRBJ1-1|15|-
CASSLYGGVNTEAFF
TGTGCCAGCAGCTTATACGGCGGTGTGAACACTGAAGCTTTCTTT
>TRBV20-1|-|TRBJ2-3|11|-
CSARGPDTQYF
TGCAGTGCTAGAGGGCCCGATACGCAGTATTTT
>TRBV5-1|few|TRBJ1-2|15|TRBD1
CASSLSGQSRIGYTF
TGCGCCAGCAGCCTTTCGGGACAGTCAAGGATAGGCTACACCTTC
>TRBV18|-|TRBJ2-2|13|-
CASSPGATGELFF
TGTGCCAGCTCACCGGGGGCAACCGGGGAGCTGTTTTTT
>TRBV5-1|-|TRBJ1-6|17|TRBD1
CASSPGPGTVTAFPLHF
TGCGCCAGCAGCCCCGGTCCCGGGACAGTAACGGCTTTCCCCCTCCACTTT
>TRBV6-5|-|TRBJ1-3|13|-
CASFRSSGNTIYF
TGTGCCAGCTTCCGGTCTTCTGGAAACACCATATATTTT
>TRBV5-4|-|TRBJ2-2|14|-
CASSQGQNTGELFF
TGTGCCAGCAGCCAAGGACAGAACACCGGGGAGCTGTTTTTT
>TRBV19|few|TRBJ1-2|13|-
CASSIASNYGYTF
TGTGCCAGTAGTATAGCTTCTAACTATGGCTACACCTTC
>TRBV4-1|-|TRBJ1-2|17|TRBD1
CASSQGRWRGRGYGYTF
TGCGCCAGCAGCCAAGGTCGTTGGAGGGGGCGCGGCTATGGCTACACCTTC
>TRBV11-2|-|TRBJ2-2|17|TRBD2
CASSLEGLATIAGELFF
TGTGCCAGCAGCTTAGAGGGACTAGCGACGATCGCCGGGGAGCTGTTTTTT
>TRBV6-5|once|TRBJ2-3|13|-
CASSYGAPDTQYF
TGTGCCAGCAGTTACGGAGCCCCAGATACGCAGTATTTT
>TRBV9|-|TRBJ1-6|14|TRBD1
CASSSGQGNSPLHF
TGTGCCAGCAGCTCGGGACAGGGTAATTCACCCCTCCACTTT
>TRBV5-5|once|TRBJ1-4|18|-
CASSYSQTKVSTNEKLFF
TGTGCCAGCAGCTACAGTCAGACCAAGGTCTCAACTAATGAAAAACTGTTTTTT
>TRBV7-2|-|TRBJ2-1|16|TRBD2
CASSPFSGGSHRGQFF
TGTGCCAGCAGCCCCTTCTCGGGGGGATCCCACCGGGGGCAGTTCTTC
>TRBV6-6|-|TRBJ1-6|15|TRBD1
CASSWRGTGGSPLHF
TGTGCCAGCAGTTGGCGGGGGACAGGGGGCTCACCCCTCCACTTT
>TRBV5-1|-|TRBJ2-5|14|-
CASSFGSLQETQYF
TGCGCCAGCAGCTTTGGGAGCCTCCAAGAGACCCAGTACTTC
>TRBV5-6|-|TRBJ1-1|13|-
CASSLVGVSEAFF
TGTGCCAGCAGCTTGGTCGGGGTGTCGGAAGCTTTCTTT
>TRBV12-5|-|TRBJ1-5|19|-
CASGSISDGRGYSNQPQHF
TGTGCTAGTGGTTCCATCTCGGACGGGCGGGGGTATAGCAATCAGCCCCAGCATTTT
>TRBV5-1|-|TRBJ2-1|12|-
CASSVASDEQFF
TGCGCCAGCAGCGTGGCTAGCGATGAGCAGTTCTTC
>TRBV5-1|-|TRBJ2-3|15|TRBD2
CASGLGRGATDTQYF
TGCGCCAGCGGCCTAGGGAGGGGTGCAACAGATACGCAGTATTTT
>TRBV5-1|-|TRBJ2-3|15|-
CASSLGGVGTDTQYF
TGCGCCAGCAGCTTGGGGGGAGTGGGCACAGATACGCAGTATTTT
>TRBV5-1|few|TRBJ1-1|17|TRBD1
CASSLGNARGAGTEAFF
TGCGCCAGCAGCTTGGGAAACGCCAGGGGGGCTGGCACTGAAGCTTTCTTT
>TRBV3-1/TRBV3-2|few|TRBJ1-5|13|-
CASSQGGGQPQHF
TGTGCCAGCAGCCAAGGGGGGGGGCAGCCCCAGCATTTT
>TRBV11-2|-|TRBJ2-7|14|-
CASSSRGSSYEQYF
TGTGCCAGCAGCTCGCGTGGTTCTTCCTACGAGCAGTACTTC
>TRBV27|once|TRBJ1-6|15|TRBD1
CASGRTGPSNSPLHF
TGTGCCAGCGGGAGGACAGGGCCTTCCAATTCACCCCTCCACTTT
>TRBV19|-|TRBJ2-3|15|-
CASSIGAGLTDTQYF
TGTGCCAGTAGTATAGGGGCAGGACTCACAGATACGCAGTATTTT
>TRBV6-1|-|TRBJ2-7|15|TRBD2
CASSEPGTSSYEQYF
TGTGCCAGCAGTGAGCCCGGGACTAGTTCCTACGAGCAGTACTTC
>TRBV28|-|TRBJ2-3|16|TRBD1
CASSSSRDRSTDTQYF
TGTGCCAGCAGTTCCTCCCGGGACAGAAGCACAGATACGCAGTATTTT
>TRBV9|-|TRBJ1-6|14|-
CASSVAQELSPLHF
TGTGCCAGCAGCGTAGCACAGGAACTTTCACCCCTCCACTTT
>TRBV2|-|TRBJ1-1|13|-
CASSAESDTEAFF
TGTGCCAGCAGTGCTGAATCGGACACTGAAGCTTTCTTT
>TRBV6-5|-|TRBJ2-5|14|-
CACTRAFTQETQYF
TGTGCCTGTACCCGTGCCTTTACACAAGAGACCCAGTACTTC
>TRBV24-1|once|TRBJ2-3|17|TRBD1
CATSDFRRQGVADTQYF
TGTGCCACCAGTGATTTCCGAAGACAGGGGGTGGCAGATACGCAGTATTTT
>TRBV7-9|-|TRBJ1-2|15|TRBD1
CASSNLGQGYYGYTF
TGTGCCAGCAGCAACCTGGGACAGGGGTACTATGGCTACACCTTC
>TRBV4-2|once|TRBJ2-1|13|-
CASSQDRSDEQFF
TGTGCCAGCAGCCAAGATCGGTCGGATGAGCAGTTCTTC
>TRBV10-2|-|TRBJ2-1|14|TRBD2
CASIGGLAMNEQFF
TGCGCCAGCATCGGAGGACTAGCGATGAATGAGCAGTTCTTC
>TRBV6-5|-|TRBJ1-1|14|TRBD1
CASRRRQGVTEAFF
TGTGCCAGCAGACGCAGACAGGGGGTCACTGAAGCTTTCTTT
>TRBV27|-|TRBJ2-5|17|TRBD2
CASSPGLAGGPKETQYF
TGTGCCAGCAGTCCCGGACTAGCGGGAGGCCCCAAAGAGACCCAGTACTTC
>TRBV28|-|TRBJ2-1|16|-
CASSLLQEISYNEQFF
TGTGCCAGCAGTTTGCTGCAGGAAATCTCCTACAATGAGCAGTTCTTC
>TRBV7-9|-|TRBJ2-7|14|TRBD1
CASSPTGGSYEQYF
TGTGCCAGCAGCCCGACAGGGGGATCCTACGAGCAGTACTTC
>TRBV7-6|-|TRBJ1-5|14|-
CASSLTATDGPQHF
TGTGCCAGCAGCTTAACAGCCACGGATGGGCCCCAGCATTTT
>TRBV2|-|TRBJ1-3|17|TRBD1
CASREDRSKFSGNTIYF
TGTGCCAGCAGGGAGGACAGGAGTAAGTTCTCTGGAAACACCATATATTTT
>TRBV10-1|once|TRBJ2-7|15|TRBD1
CASSLSGTGVSEQYF
TGCGCCAGCAGCCTCTCCGGGACAGGGGTTTCCGAGCAGTACTTC
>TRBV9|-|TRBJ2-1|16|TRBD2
CASSVVGGGPGNEQFF
TGTGCCAGCAGCGTAGTTGGGGGAGGGCCAGGGAATGAGCAGTTCTTC
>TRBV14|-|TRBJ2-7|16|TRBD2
CASSDAHWTSVPEQYF
TGTGCCAGCAGCGATGCGCATTGGACTAGCGTCCCCGAGCAGTACTTC
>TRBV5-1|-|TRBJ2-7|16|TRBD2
CASSLAMASGNYEQYF
TGCGCCAGCAGCTTGGCCATGGCTAGCGGGAACTACGAGCAGTACTTC
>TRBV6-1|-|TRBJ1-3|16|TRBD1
CASSGTGQASGNTIYF
TGTGCCAGCAGTGGGACCGGACAGGCCTCTGGAAACACCATATATTTT
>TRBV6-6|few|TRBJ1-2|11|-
CASSSTTGKGF
TGTGCCAGCAGTTCAACGACGGGGAAAGGCTTC
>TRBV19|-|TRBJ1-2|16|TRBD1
CASTGTGVTLLYGYTF
TGTGCCAGTACCGGGACAGGTGTCACTCTACTGTATGGCTACACCTTC
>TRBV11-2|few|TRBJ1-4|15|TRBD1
CASRKGGPIREKLFF
TGTGCCAGCAGAAAAGGGGGCCCTATCCGTGAAAAACTGTTTTTT